This is a list of T cell receptor beta chains from one sample in a study of T cell repertoires in cytomegalovirus infection. MiXCR, run by TCRdb on the reads, gives a single entry per CDR3 protein. The table shows around 530,000 distinct CDR3 sequences, with about 30% occurring only once. The sample was PBMCs. The receptors were sampled from a human donor in good health (CMV status not recorded). Some clones in this sample may be carry-over from other donors' samples. Each CDR3 is given with its conserved first and last residue. A D gene is named only where the DNA matches it firmly. Some rows mark clone size as missing; the rest say once, few, many or name a class of expanded clone.

v_gene,d_gene,j_gene,len,abundance,CDR3nt,CDR3aa
TRBV7-6,-,TRBJ2-2,16,-,TGTGCCAGCAGCTTCCCACTCCAGCGGAGCGCCGGGGAGCTGTTTTTT,CASSFPLQRSAGELFF
TRBV10-3,-,TRBJ2-2,13,-,TGTGCCATCAGTCTATCGAACACCGGGGAGCTGTTTTTT,CAISLSNTGELFF
TRBV12-3/TRBV12-4,-,TRBJ2-1,16,-,TGTGCCAGCAGTTCGGACGGGAAGAGCTCCTACAATGAGCAGTTCTTC,CASSSDGKSSYNEQFF
TRBV11-2,-,TRBJ1-2,13,-,TGTGCCAGCAGCTACAAGGACAGCTATGGCTACACCTTC,CASSYKDSYGYTF
TRBV15,-,TRBJ2-2,16,-,TGTGCCACCAGCAGAGATCAGACTATCCCCACCGGGGAGCTGTTTTTT,CATSRDQTIPTGELFF
TRBV6-2/TRBV6-3,-,TRBJ2-2,13,-,TGTGCCAGCAGTAGACACCCGGCTGGGGAGCTGTTTTTT,CASSRHPAGELFF
TRBV5-4,-,TRBJ1-1,13,-,TGTGCCAGCAGCCTCCTGAGGGACGCTGAAGCTTTCTTT,CASSLLRDAEAFF
TRBV4-1,-,TRBJ1-5,14,-,TGCGCCAGCAGCCAGAGCAGGGGCAATCAGCCCCAGCATTTT,CASSQSRGNQPQHF
TRBV19,-,TRBJ1-1,15,many,TGTGCCAGTAGTATATCGGTCGCTGGGAAGACTGAAGCTTTCTTT,CASSISVAGKTEAFF
TRBV18,-,TRBJ2-1,15,few,TGTGCCAGCTCACCACCGTCCTTATCCTACAATGAGCAGTTCTTC,CASSPPSLSYNEQFF
TRBV7-2,-,TRBJ1-2,15,many,TGTGCCAGCAGCTTAGCGTCAGGAGCCCTTTATGGCTACACCTTC,CASSLASGALYGYTF
TRBV28,TRBD2,TRBJ2-1,14,-,TGTGCCAGCAGCCCTAAGACTAGCTACGATGAGCAGTTCTTC,CASSPKTSYDEQFF
TRBV11-1,-,TRBJ2-7,13,-,TGTGCCAGCAGCTTAAGATTTTCGGGCGAGCAGTACTTC,CASSLRFSGEQYF
TRBV6-5,-,TRBJ1-1,15,-,TGTGCCAGCAGTTACGGTCCGAGGGTCGCCACTGAAGCTTTCTTT,CASSYGPRVATEAFF
TRBV7-3,-,TRBJ2-1,14,-,TGTGCCAGCAGCTTAAAAGGCGGGTTGGATGAGCAGTTCTTC,CASSLKGGLDEQFF
TRBV25-1,TRBD1,TRBJ1-5,15,few,TGTGCCAGCAGTGATCGGGACAGGGGGTATCAGCCCCAGCATTTT,CASSDRDRGYQPQHF
TRBV7-2,-,TRBJ1-1,13,many,TGTGCCAGCAGCATATTAGTGAACACTGAAGCTTTCTTT,CASSILVNTEAFF
TRBV28,-,TRBJ1-4,16,-,TGTGCCAGCAGTTTATTGAAGTATACAGGGTCCGAAAAACTGTTTTTT,CASSLLKYTGSEKLFF
TRBV2,-,TRBJ2-3,14,-,TGTGCCAGCACCGACAGGACCTACACAGATACGCAGTATTTT,CASTDRTYTDTQYF
TRBV7-3,TRBD1,TRBJ1-1,16,-,TGTGCCAGCAGCTCCCGACAGGGTCTGCCGAACACTGAAGCTTTCTTT,CASSSRQGLPNTEAFF
TRBV20-1,TRBD1,TRBJ2-3,17,-,TGCAGTGCTAGAGTCGTCAGGGGGAAATACGGCACAGATACGCAGTATTTT,CSARVVRGKYGTDTQYF
TRBV11-2,-,TRBJ2-3,14,few,TGTGCCAGCAGCCGATATCCCAGCACAGATACGCAGTATTTT,CASSRYPSTDTQYF
TRBV6-2/TRBV6-3,-,TRBJ1-5,12,many,TGTGCCAGCAGCTACCTCAATCAGCCCCAGCATTTT,CASSYLNQPQHF